The TCR beta chain described here comes from a study of cytomegalovirus exposure and HLA in healthy donors. Study results and limitations: The only immune exposure information that was available was CMV serostatus. According to reports, the classifier identified cytomegalovirus status with high specificity and sensitivity.

From germline, CDR1 is KGHSY and CDR2 FQNENV. The CDR3 is 14 amino acids. V was cut by 4 bases and J by 5 bases, with 14 bases left in between. PCR employed 60 Vbeta and 13 Jbeta primers. Measured with immunoSEQ multiplex PCR; TCRdb has only the in-frame clones, and not every one. The data contain about 120,000 clones, 17% of them singletons. With respect to this clone: No antigen is known for it.

V is TRBV16 and J is TRBJ2-5, with D perhaps TRBD2 (6 bases). This sequence originates from a female donor in good health and CMV-seropositive. The sample comprised PBMCs. Here the CDR3 DNA reads TGTGCCAGCAGCCCCGGGACCGCGGGGGAGACCCAGTACTTC. Amino acids: CASSPGTAGETQYF.